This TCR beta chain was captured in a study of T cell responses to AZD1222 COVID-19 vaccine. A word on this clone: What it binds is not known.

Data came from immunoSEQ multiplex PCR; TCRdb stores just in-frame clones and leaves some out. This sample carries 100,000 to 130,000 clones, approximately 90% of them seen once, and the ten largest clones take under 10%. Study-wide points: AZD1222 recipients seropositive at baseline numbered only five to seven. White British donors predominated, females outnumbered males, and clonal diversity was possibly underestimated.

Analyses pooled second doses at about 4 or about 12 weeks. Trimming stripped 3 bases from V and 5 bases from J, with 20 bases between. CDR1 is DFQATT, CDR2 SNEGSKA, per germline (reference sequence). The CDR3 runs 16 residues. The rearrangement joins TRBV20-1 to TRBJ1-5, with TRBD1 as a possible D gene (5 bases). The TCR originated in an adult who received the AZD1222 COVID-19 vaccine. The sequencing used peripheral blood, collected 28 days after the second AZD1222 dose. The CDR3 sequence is CSASSPSGGDDQPQHF. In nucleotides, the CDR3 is TGCAGTGCTAGTTCCCCCTCCGGAGGGGATGATCAGCCCCAGCATTTT.